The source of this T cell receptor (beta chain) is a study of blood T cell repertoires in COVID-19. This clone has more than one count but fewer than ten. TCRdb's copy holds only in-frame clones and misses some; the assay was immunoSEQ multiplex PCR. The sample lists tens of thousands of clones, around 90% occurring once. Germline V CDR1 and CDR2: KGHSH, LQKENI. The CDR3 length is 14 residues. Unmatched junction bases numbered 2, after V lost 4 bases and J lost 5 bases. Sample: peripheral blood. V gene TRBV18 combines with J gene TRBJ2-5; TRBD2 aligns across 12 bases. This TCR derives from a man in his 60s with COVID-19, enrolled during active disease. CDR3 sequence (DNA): TGTGCCAGCTCACGCCTAGCGGGAGGGGAGACCCAGTACTTC. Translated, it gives CASSRLAGGETQYF.